The T cell receptor beta chain described here comes from a study of vaccination effects on CD4 cells after COVID-19. Study summary: Post-vaccine sample collection fell at a median of 72 days after the second dose. General observations from the study: Spike-reactive clones detected post-vaccine in convalescents consisted mainly of new vaccine-induced clones.

CD4+ T cell isolation took place after 10 days of culture. The person had PCR-confirmed SARS-CoV-2 infection between March and December 2020. Each participant was given two doses of one vaccine (BNT162b2 or mRNA-1273). There are 16 residues in the CDR3. Germline V gene data show CDR1 as MGHRA and CDR2 as YSYEKL. Unmatched junction bases numbered 7, after V lost 5 bases and J lost 5 bases. Clones were sequenced by immunoSEQ multiplex PCR, and TCRdb holds only the in-frame ones, with some missing. In the table there are around 44,000 clones, about 80% of which are singletons. To note about this clone: Antigen specificity is unknown.

The receptor comes from a human donor who had a prior SARS-CoV-2 infection. V and J are TRBV4-1 and TRBJ2-5; 14 bases agree with TRBD2. The sample consisted of CD4+ T cells from PBMCs cultured without peptide, taken after COVID-19 vaccination. In nucleotides, the CDR3 is TGCGCCAGCAGCGCCGGGACTAGCGGGGGAGGGGAGACCCAGTACTTC. The encoded protein is CASSAGTSGGGETQYF.